Listed here are 25 T cell receptor beta chains from one sample, sequenced in a study of T cells in Graves' hyperthyroidism and ophthalmopathy. The investigators amplified TCR beta CDR3 regions from RNA transcripts. HTBI primers drove first-round RT-PCR of the TCR CDR3. TCRdb processed the multiplex PCR reads anew with MiXCR; each CDR3 protein has one entry. Among some 250,000 distinct CDR3 sequences, roughly 14% were seen once, and the ten largest hold about an eighth. Sequenced sample: blood. The receptors were gathered from a woman aged 35 to 49 with Graves' hyperthyroidism that later progressed to Graves' ophthalmopathy.

The chain links TRBV28 to TRBJ1-2, with a weak D call TRBD1 (6 bases). This CDR3 is built from 14 residues. Trimming shortened V by 8 bases and J by 3 bases, and 16 bases separated the two germline ends. Germline-derived CDR1 and CDR2 are MDHEN and SYDVKM. The CDR3 region is CASGGAGPYYGYTF. In DNA, the CDR3 is TGTGCCAGCGGGGGGGCAGGTCCATACTATGGCTACACCTTC.

At least ten counts were recorded for this clonotype. The chain combines TRBV6-5 with TRBJ2-7, with D perhaps TRBD1 (5 bases). The germline CDR1 and CDR2 sequences are MNHEY and SVGAGI. The V end lost 2 bases, the J end lost 5 bases, and 13 bases lay between the germline ends. The CDR3 spans 14 residues. The CDR3: CASSYNTGAHEQYF. As DNA, the CDR3 is TGTGCCAGCAGTTACAATACAGGCGCACACGAGCAGTACTTC.

There are many counts of this clonotype. CDR3 region: CASSLGTGGRKLFF. The CDR3 region has the DNA TGTGCCAGCAGTTTAGGGACCGGCGGTCGGAAACTGTTTTTT. The rearrangement links TRBV12-3 or TRBV12-4 to TRBJ1-4; D uncertain. V was trimmed by 1 base and J by 11 bases, leaving 14 bases between them. This CDR3 comprises 14 residues.

This clonotype occurred many times. This sequence joins TRBV27 and TRBJ2-5; D is undetermined. Germline CDR1 reads MNHEY; CDR2 reads SMNVEV (reference sequence). The CDR3 is made up of 16 amino acids. V lost 1 base and J lost 3, with 15 bases in between. The CDR3 region is CASSLFGSSMKETQYF. CDR3 sequence (DNA): TGTGCCAGCAGTTTATTCGGAAGTAGCATGAAAGAGACCCAGTACTTC.

The V call is TRBV10-3, the J call TRBJ1-2; 7 nucleotides line up with TRBD1. This CDR3 region has 16 residues. V lost 5 bases, J lost 5 bases, and 14 bases stayed unmatched. The V gene's germline CDR1 is ENHRY and CDR2 SYGVKD. The CDR3 sequence: CAISYSTGSSFYGYTF. CDR3 in DNA: TGTGCCATCAGTTACTCGACAGGGTCTTCTTTTTATGGCTACACCTTC.

The chain recombines TRBV30 with TRBJ2-7, with 7 nucleotides matching TRBD1. This CDR3 is built from 14 residues. Per germline, CDR1 GTSNPN and CDR2 SVGIG (reference sequence). V was clipped by 0 bases and J by 0 bases; unmatched bases: 2. CDR3 loop: CAWSVQGHSYEQYF. Here the CDR3 DNA reads TGTGCCTGGAGTGTACAGGGGCACTCCTACGAGCAGTACTTC.

This clonotype occurred many times. The chain carries TRBV3-1 and TRBJ2-1; 9 bases agree with TRBD2. This CDR3 region has 17 residues. Germline CDR1 is LGHDT and CDR2 is YNNKEL (reference sequence). V was pared by 0 bases and J by 6 bases, with 9 bases of the junction left unmatched. The CDR3 DNA sequence: TGTGCCAGCAGCCAAGAGGGGGGGCTAGCGGGAAGCAATGAGCAGTTCTTC. This codes for CASSQEGGLAGSNEQFF.

As for this clonotype: This may stem from a read error, because a much larger clone lies one nucleotide away. The chain recombines TRBV30 with TRBJ2-1; D gene uncertain. Germline V gene sequence: CDR1 GTSNPN, CDR2 SVGIG (reference sequence). The CDR3 length is 11 residues. CDR3 bases: TGTGACTGGAATAGGAACAATGAGCAGTTCTTC. It encodes CDWNRNNEQFF.

This clonotype showed up many times. The V and J genes are TRBV13 and TRBJ2-7; 10 positions agree with TRBD2. V dropped 4 bases and J dropped 5; count of bases not matched to a gene: 26. Per germline, CDR1 PRHDT and CDR2 FYEKMQ (reference sequence). The CDR3 is made up of 21 amino acids. The CDR3 sequence: CASSSHDGGGLAGEYLNEQYF. CDR3 DNA sequence: TGTGCCAGCAGCTCCCACGATGGTGGGGGGCTAGCGGGAGAGTATCTGAACGAGCAGTACTTC.

The chain links TRBV5-1 to TRBJ1-4; TRBD1 agrees at 9 bases. The CDR3 totals 16 residues. Trimming at V came to 4 bases and at J to 1 base, leaving 5 bases not matched to a gene. Germline V gives CDR1 SGHRS, CDR2 YFSETQ. The CDR3 nucleotides read TGCGCCAGCAGCCGGACAGGGGAGGTAACTAATGAAAAACTGTTTTTT. It translates to CASSRTGEVTNEKLFF.

This clonotype was seen a handful of times. This chain uses TRBV6-1 with TRBJ1-1, with 11 bases fitting TRBD1. The trim removed 6 bases at V and 4 bases at J, leaving 7 bases unmatched. Germline CDR1 reads MNHNS; CDR2 reads SASEGT. This CDR3 has 15 residues. The CDR3 loop is CASRTGGTGGTEAFF. The CDR3 DNA is TGTGCCAGCAGAACTGGCGGGACAGGGGGCACTGAAGCTTTCTTT.

The chain recombines TRBV6-1 with TRBJ1-4; D is unclear. The CDR3 runs 15 residues. Germline V gene lookup returns CDR1 MNHNS and CDR2 SASEGT. V gave up 3 bases and J gave up 0 bases, with 8 bases separating them. The CDR3 here is CASSDVGATNEKLFF. CDR3 DNA sequence: TGTGCCAGCAGTGATGTAGGAGCAACTAATGAAAAACTGTTTTTT.

This clonotype was counted at least ten times. J is TRBJ2-2 and V is TRBV9; no firm D call. Per the germline V gene, CDR1 is SGDLS and CDR2 is YYNGEE. Trimming pared 3 bases from V and 0 bases from J, leaving 18 bases between. CDR3 size: 18 residues. The CDR3 loop reads CASSDRPRVIANTGELFF. CDR3 DNA: TGTGCCAGCAGCGATCGACCTAGAGTGATAGCGAACACCGGGGAGCTGTTTTTT.

This chain connects TRBV5-1 to TRBJ2-6, with TRBD1 matching over 8 bases. Germline-derived CDR1 and CDR2 are SGHRS and YFSETQ. V trimming: 1 base; J trimming: 0 bases; junction bases outside the gene matches: 0. CDR3 length equals 16 residues. The CDR3 reads CASSLTGGSGANVLTF. The CDR3, as DNA: TGCGCCAGCAGCTTGACAGGGGGCTCTGGGGCCAACGTCCTGACTTTC.

At least ten counts were recorded for this clonotype. The rearrangement uses TRBV28 and TRBJ2-1; unclear D gene. Germline CDR1 reads MDHEN; CDR2 reads SYDVKM. Trimming shortened V by 5 bases and J by 8 bases, and 16 bases separated the two germline ends. CDR3 length: 14 residues. In DNA, the CDR3 is TGTGCCAGCAGTGCCTTGTTGTTAGTAGATGAGCAGTTCTTC. It translates to CASSALLLVDEQFF.

This clonotype was seen many times. The chain has TRBV7-8 and TRBJ1-5; 7 bases are shared with TRBD1. The V segment lost 1 base and the J segment 7 bases; nucleotides outside the gene matches: 13. CDR1 and CDR2 (germline): SGHVS, FQNEAQ. The CDR3 totals 17 residues. The DNA of the CDR3 is TGTGCCAGCAGCTTAGGGTCGGGTTGGAGGGGGCACCAGCCCCAGCATTTT. It encodes CASSLGSGWRGHQPQHF.

This clonotype was counted many times. The V gene is TRBV11-3, the J gene TRBJ2-1; 8 bases are shared with TRBD2. The CDR3 has 15 residues. Germline V gene sequence: CDR1 SGHNT, CDR2 YENEEA. V was clipped by 3 bases and J by 3 bases; unmatched bases: 4. The DNA for the CDR3 is TGTGCCAGCAGCTTCGGAAGCGGGAGCTACAATGAGCAGTTCTTC. It translates to CASSFGSGSYNEQFF. The entire variable domain, with the rest obtained from reference TRBV11-3 and TRBJ2-1, is as follows: EAGVVQSPRYKIIEKKQPVAFWCNPISGHNTLYWYLQNLGQGPELLIRYENEEAVDDSQLPKDRFSAERLKGVDSTLKIQPAELGDSAVYLCASSFGSGSYNEQFFGPGTRLTVL.

The chain has TRBV19 and TRBJ2-1, with 13 bases identical to TRBD2. CDR1 is LNHDA and CDR2 is SQIVND in the germline V gene (reference sequence). CDR3 size: 18 residues. V gave up 5 bases and J gave up 4 bases; unmatched junction bases: 11. CDR3 nucleotides: TGTGCCAGTAGTCCTCGGACTAGCGGGAGAATGTGGTACAATGAGCAGTTCTTC. This translates into CASSPRTSGRMWYNEQFF.

This clonotype was detected ten times or more. V is TRBV6-5 and J is TRBJ2-1; a possible D gene is TRBD2 (6 bases). Between the trimmed V and J ends, which lost 0 bases and 10 bases, there was a span of 16 bases. In germline, CDR1 is MNHEY, CDR2 SVGAGI. The CDR3 runs 15 residues. The CDR3 is CASSYSELAGKEQFF. The DNA of the CDR3 is TGTGCCAGCAGTTACTCTGAACTAGCTGGGAAAGAGCAGTTCTTC.

Ten or more counts support this clonotype. V is TRBV10-3 and J is TRBJ2-3; D might be TRBD1 (6 bases). The CDR3 runs 14 residues. Trimming shortened V by 6 bases and J by 5 bases, and 15 bases separated the two germline ends. The V gene's germline CDR1 is ENHRY and CDR2 SYGVKD. The CDR3 protein is CAIRALGAGDTQYF. CDR3 sequence (DNA): TGTGCCATCAGGGCGTTGGGGGCTGGAGATACGCAGTATTTT.

As DNA, the CDR3 is TGCAGTGCTAGCCCTTTAGCTAACTATGGCTACACCTTC. Translating gives CSASPLANYGYTF. V is TRBV20-1 and J is TRBJ1-2; no clear D gene. Germline loops: CDR1 DFQATT, CDR2 SNEGSKA (reference sequence). V was clipped by 3 bases and J by 0 bases, with 8 bases between them. This CDR3 region has 13 residues.

This clonotype was found many times. The rearrangement links TRBV27 to TRBJ2-1; D may be TRBD1 (6 bases). From germline, CDR1 is MNHEY and CDR2 SMNVEV (reference sequence). Trimming removed 6 bases from V and 1 base from J, with 13 bases in between. The CDR3 has 15 residues. For the CDR3, the DNA is TGTGCCAGCAGCTCCGCACAGGGATCCTACAATGAGCAGTTCTTC. Its protein product is CASSSAQGSYNEQFF.

The sample holds many counts of this clonotype. The chain links TRBV7-9 to TRBJ2-7, with unresolved D. This CDR3 has 15 amino acids. Germline V gene data show CDR1 as SEHNR and CDR2 as FQNEAQ (reference sequence). V was pared by 3 bases and J by 5 bases, with 17 bases between. The DNA of the CDR3 is TGTGCCAGCAGCTTTTCTGGAATACTCCTCCACGAGCAGTACTTC. Its translation is CASSFSGILLHEQYF.

This clonotype was counted ten times or more. The chain links TRBV20-1 to TRBJ2-5; D is undetermined. Germline V lookup: CDR1 DFQATT, CDR2 SNEGSKA (reference sequence). The ends were cut back, 6 bases at V and 4 bases at J, with 15 bases in the middle. The CDR3 length is 13 residues. The CDR3, as DNA: TGCAGTGCCAGGAGTATGCTAGGAGAGACCCAGTACTTC. This codes for CSARSMLGETQYF.

This clonotype has more than one count but fewer than ten. The rearrangement uses TRBV19 and TRBJ2-7; D is unresolved. Germline loops: CDR1 LNHDA, CDR2 SQIVND (reference sequence). V lost 3 bases and J 2 bases, leaving 11 bases between the germline ends. The CDR3 is made up of 14 amino acids. The CDR3 sequence is CASSIFGRTYEQYF. CDR3 DNA: TGTGCCAGTAGTATTTTCGGCAGGACCTACGAGCAGTACTTC.